This TCR beta chain appears in the sequencing data of a study of spatial heterogeneity in lung cancer. Study context: Detection consistently yielded more beta chains than alpha chains.

This clonotype was counted many times. The time point is: sample taken at primary tumor resection. Researchers sequenced whole RNA taken from tumor, nontumor lung or frozen PBMC without sorting. Carried by each TCR cDNA molecule was a unique molecular identifier. TCRdb reanalysed the 5' RACE reads using MiXCR and keeps one entry per CDR3 protein. The sample records over 25,000 distinct CDR3 sequences, roughly 8.4% being singletons. Looked up from germline, CDR1 is SGHTA and CDR2 is FQGNSA. Trimming removed 5 bases at V and 11 bases at J, with 13 bases between. The CDR3 covers 12 residues. This material consisted of PBMCs, taken at surgery. The TCR sequence derives from a female donor with early-stage non-small cell lung cancer. This chain joins TRBV7-2 and TRBJ2-1, with D hard to call. Here the CDR3 reads CASSPWSDKQFF. DNA for the CDR3: TGTGCCAGCAGCCCATGGTCCGATAAGCAGTTCTTC.